This T cell receptor (beta chain) was profiled in a study of blood T cell repertoires in COVID-19. The repertoire was sequenced with immunoSEQ multiplex PCR; TCRdb's copy has only in-frame clones and lacks some. The table includes under 150,000 clones, approximately 84% detected once. The V and J ends lost 9 bases and 4 bases, in that order; junction bases with no gene match: 21. The germline V gene has CDR1 SGHNT and CDR2 YYREEE (reference sequence). The CDR3 loop spans 17 amino acids. Sequencing used peripheral blood. The chain combines TRBV5-4 with TRBJ2-7, with 8 bases identical to TRBD1. The receptor was derived from a woman older than 75 with acute or convalescent COVID-19. The chain's CDR3 is CAMTLGTGLQTGYEQYF. The CDR3, as DNA: TGTGCCATGACACTCGGGACAGGTCTACAGACAGGGTACGAGCAGTACTTC.